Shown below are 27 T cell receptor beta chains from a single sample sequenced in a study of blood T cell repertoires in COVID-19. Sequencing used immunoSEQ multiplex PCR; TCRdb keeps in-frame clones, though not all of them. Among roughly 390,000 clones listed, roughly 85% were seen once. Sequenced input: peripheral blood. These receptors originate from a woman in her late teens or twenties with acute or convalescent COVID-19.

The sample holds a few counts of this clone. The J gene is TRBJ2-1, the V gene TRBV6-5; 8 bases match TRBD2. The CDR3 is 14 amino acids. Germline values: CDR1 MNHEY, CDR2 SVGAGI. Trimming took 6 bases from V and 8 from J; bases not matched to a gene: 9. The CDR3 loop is CASRRPAGVDEQFF. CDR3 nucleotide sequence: TGTGCCAGCAGACGCCCAGCGGGAGTTGATGAGCAGTTCTTC.

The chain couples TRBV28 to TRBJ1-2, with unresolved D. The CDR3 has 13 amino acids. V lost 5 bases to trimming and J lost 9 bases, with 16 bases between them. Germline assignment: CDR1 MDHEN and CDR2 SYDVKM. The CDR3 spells CASSTGRVRSYTF. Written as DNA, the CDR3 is TGTGCCAGCAGTACGGGGAGGGTGCGAAGCTACACCTTC.

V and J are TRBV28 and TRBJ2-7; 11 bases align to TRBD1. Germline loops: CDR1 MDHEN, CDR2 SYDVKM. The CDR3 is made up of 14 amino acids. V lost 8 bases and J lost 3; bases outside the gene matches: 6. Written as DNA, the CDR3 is TGTGCCAGCGTACCCGGGACAGGGGGCTACGAGCAGTACTTC. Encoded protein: CASVPGTGGYEQYF.

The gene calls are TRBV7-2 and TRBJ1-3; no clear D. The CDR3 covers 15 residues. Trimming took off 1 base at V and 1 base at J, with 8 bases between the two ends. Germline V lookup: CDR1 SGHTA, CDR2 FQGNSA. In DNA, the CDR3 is TGTGCCAGCAGCTTAGAAGCGCAATCTGGAAACACCATATATTTT. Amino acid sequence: CASSLEAQSGNTIYF.

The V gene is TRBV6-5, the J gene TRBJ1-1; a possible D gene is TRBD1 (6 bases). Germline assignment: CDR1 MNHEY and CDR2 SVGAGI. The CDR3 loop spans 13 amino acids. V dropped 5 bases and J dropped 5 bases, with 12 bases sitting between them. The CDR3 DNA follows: TGTGCCAGCAGTACAGGGAGGGGGACTGAAGCTTTCTTT. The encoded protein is CASSTGRGTEAFF.

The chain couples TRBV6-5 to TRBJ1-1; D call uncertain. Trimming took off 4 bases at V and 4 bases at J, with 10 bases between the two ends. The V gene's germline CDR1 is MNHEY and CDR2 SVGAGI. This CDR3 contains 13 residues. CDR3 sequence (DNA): TGTGCCAGCAGTTTGGCGGAAGGCACTGAAGCTTTCTTT. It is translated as CASSLAEGTEAFF.

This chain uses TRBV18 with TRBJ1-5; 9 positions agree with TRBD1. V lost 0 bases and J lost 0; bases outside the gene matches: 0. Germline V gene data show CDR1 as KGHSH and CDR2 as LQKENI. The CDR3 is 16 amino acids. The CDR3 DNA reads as TGTGCCAGCTCACCACCGGACAGGGGTAGCAATCAGCCCCAGCATTTT. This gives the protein CASSPPDRGSNQPQHF.

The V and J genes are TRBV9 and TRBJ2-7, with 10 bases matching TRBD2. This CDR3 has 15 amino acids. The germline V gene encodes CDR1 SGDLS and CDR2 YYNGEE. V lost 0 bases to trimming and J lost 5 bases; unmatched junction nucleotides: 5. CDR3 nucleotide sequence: TGTGCCAGCAGCGTAGCTCTAGCGGGGGTCAACGAGCAGTACTTC. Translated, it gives CASSVALAGVNEQYF.

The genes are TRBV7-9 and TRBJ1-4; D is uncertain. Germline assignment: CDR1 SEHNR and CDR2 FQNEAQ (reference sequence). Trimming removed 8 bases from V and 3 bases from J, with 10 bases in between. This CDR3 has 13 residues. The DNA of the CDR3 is TGTGCCAGCTTGGTTAGCCCTAATGAAAAACTGTTTTTT. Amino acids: CASLVSPNEKLFF. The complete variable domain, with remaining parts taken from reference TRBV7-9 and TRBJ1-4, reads DTGVSQNPRHKITKRGQNVTFRCDPISEHNRLYWYRQTLGQGPEFLTYFQNEAQLEKSRLLSDRFSAERPKGSFSTLEIQRTEQGDSAMYLCASLVSPNEKLFFGSGTQLSVL.

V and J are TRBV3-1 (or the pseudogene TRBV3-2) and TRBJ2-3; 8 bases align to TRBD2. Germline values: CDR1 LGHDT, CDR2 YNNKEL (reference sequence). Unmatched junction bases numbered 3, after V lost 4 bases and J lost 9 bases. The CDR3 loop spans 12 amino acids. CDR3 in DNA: TGTGCCAGCAGCCCTTCGGGGGGGACGCAGTATTTT. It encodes CASSPSGGTQYF.

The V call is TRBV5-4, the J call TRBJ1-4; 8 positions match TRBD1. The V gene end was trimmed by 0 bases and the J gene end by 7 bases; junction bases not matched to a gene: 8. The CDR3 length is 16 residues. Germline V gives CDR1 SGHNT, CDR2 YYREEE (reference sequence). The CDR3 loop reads CASSLELDREGEKLFF. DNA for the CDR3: TGTGCCAGCAGCTTGGAATTGGACAGGGAGGGTGAAAAACTGTTTTTT. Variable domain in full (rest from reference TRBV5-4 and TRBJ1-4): ETGVTQSPTHLIKTRGQQVTLRCSSQSGHNTVSWYQQALGQGPQFIFQYYREEENGRGNFPPRFSGLQFPNYSSELNVNALELDDSALYLCASSLELDREGEKLFFGSGTQLSVL.

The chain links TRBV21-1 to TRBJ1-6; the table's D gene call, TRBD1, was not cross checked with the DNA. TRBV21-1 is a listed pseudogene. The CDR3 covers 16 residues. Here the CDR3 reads CASSPRQGADNSPLHF. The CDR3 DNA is TGTGCCAGCAGCCCTCGACAGGGGGCGGATAATTCACCCCTCCACTTT.

This CDR3 is CASSLTGFAEAFF. As DNA, the CDR3 is TGTGCCAGCAGTTTAACGGGGTTCGCTGAAGCTTTCTTT. V usage is TRBV28 and J usage is TRBJ1-1; D unclear. Germline V gene lookup returns CDR1 MDHEN and CDR2 SYDVKM. This CDR3 has 13 amino acids. V gave up 2 bases and J gave up 6 bases, with 10 bases separating them. Looking up the rest from reference TRBV28 and TRBJ1-1 gives the full variable domain: DVKVTQSSRYLVKRTGEKVFLECVQDMDHENMFWYRQDPGLGLRLIYFSYDVKMKEKGDIPEGYSVSREKKERFSLILESASTNQTSMYLCASSLTGFAEAFFGQGTRLTVV.

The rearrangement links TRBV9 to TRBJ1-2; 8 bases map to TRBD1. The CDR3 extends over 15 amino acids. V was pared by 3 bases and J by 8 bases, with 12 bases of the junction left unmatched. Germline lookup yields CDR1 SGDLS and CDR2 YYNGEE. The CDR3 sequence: CASSDRTGLHGGYTF. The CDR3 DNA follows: TGTGCCAGCAGCGATCGGACAGGGCTCCATGGAGGCTACACCTTC.

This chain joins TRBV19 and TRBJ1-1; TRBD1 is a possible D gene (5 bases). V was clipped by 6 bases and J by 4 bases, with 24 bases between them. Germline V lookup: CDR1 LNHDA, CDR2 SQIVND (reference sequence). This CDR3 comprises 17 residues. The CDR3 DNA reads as TGTGCCAGTAGGGAAGAGGATACAGGAGCTTCCCTCACTGAAGCTTTCTTT. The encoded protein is CASREEDTGASLTEAFF.

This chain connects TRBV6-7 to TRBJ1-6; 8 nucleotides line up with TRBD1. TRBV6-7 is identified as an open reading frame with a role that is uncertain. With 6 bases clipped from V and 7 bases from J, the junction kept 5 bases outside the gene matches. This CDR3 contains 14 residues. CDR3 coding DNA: TGTGCCAGCAGGACAGGGGTTGGAAATTCACCCCTCCACTTT. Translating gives CASRTGVGNSPLHF.

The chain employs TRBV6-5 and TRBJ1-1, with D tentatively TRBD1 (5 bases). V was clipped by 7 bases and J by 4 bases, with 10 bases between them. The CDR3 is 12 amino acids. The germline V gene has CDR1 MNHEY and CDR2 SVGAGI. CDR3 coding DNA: TGTGCCAGCAAGGAAGGGGCCACTGAAGCTTTCTTT. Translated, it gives CASKEGATEAFF.

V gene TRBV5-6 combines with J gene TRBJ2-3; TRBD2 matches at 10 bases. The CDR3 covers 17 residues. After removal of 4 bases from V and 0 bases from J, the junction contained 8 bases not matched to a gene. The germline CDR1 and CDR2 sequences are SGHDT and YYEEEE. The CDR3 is CASSIRTSGRSTDTQYF. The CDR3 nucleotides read TGTGCCAGCAGCATCCGGACTAGCGGAAGAAGCACAGATACGCAGTATTTT.

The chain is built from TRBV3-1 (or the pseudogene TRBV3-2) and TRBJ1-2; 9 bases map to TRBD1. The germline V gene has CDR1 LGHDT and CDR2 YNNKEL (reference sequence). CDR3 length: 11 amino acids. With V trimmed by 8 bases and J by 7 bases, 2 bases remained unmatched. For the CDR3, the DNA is TGTGCCAGCGGGGACAGGGCTGGCTACACCTTC. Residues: CASGDRAGYTF.

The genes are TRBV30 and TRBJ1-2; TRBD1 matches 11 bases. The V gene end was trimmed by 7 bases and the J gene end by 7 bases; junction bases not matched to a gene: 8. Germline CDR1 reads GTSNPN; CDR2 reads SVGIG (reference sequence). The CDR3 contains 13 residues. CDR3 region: CASRTGGAGGYTF. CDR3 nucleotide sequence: TGTGCCTCTCGGACAGGGGGCGCGGGTGGCTACACCTTC.

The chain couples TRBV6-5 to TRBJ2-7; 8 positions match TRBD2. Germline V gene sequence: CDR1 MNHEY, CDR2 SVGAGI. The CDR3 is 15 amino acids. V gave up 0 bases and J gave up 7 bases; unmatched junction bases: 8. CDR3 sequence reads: CASSYSAGETWEQYF. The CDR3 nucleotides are TGTGCCAGCAGTTACTCAGCGGGGGAAACTTGGGAGCAGTACTTC.

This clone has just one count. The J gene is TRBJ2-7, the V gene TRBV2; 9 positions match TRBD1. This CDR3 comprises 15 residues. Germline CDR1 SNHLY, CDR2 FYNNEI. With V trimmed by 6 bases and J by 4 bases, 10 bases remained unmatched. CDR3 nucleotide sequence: TGTGCCAGCAGCTTCTCCGGGACAGGGCGGTACGAGCAGTACTTC. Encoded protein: CASSFSGTGRYEQYF.

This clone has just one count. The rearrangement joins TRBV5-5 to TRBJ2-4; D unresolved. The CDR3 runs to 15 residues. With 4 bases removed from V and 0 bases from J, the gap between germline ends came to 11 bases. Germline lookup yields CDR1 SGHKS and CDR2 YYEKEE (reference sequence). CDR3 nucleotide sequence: TGTGCCAGCAGCCTGGGTTGGCAAGCCAAAAACATTCAGTACTTC. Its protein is CASSLGWQAKNIQYF.

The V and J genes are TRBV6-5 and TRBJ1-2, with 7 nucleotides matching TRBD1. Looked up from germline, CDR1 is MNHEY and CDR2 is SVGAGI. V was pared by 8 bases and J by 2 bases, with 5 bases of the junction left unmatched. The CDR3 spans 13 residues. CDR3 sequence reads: CASGDRGNYGYTF. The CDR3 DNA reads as TGTGCCAGCGGGGACAGAGGAAACTATGGCTACACCTTC.

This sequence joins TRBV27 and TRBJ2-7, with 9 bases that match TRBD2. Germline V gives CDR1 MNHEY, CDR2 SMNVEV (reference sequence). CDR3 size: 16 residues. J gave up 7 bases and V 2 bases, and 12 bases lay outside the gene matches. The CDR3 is CASSLGSGSSFEEQYF. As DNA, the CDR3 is TGTGCCAGCAGTTTAGGTAGCGGGAGTAGCTTTGAGGAGCAGTACTTC.

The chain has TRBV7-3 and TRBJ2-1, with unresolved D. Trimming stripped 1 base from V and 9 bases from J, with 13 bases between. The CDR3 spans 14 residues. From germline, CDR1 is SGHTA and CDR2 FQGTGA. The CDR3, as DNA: TGTGCCAGCAGCTTAATCGGTAAAATCGGTGAGCAGTTCTTC. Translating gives CASSLIGKIGEQFF.

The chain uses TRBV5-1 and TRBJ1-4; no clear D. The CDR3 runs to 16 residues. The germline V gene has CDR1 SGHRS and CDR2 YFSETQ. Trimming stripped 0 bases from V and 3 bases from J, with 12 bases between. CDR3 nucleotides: TGCGCCAGCAGCTTGGCAAGCGGAGGATCTAATGAAAAACTGTTTTTT. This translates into CASSLASGGSNEKLFF.